This T cell receptor beta chain appears in the sequencing data of a study of shared clonotypes between healthy human individuals. Everyone who donated was a Caucasian adult who lived in Nashville, Tennessee. A word on this clone: Its specificity is not known.

The run depth of the assay was deep. Sequencing was performed with immunoSEQ multiplex PCR; in TCRdb, only in-frame clones are kept and a portion is missing. The sample includes around 1.1 million clones, 70% to 80% of them seen just once. Whole-study findings and limits: For sorted subsets, rarefaction showed incomplete sequencing despite large depth.

V gave up 5 bases and J gave up 9 bases, with 5 bases separating them. The CDR3 runs to 11 residues. From germline, CDR1 is SGHTA and CDR2 FQGTGA. The source of this sequence is a man younger than 30 in good health. Some clones in this sample may be carry-over from other donors' samples. Sequencing used memory CD4+ T cells from PBMCs. Described subset: CD45RA-negative fraction. The V call is TRBV7-3, the J call TRBJ1-6, with no clear D. DNA of the CDR3: TGTGCCAGCAGCCCACCTTCACCCCTCCACTTT. Translating it yields CASSPPSPLHF.